These 17 T cell receptor beta chains share one sample of origin, sequenced in a study of blood T cell repertoires in COVID-19 (TCRdb year 2020). Library method: the immunoSEQ multiplex PCR assay. In its TCRdb copy, this immuneACCESS table keeps in-frame sequences only and misses some clones. Where compared with another copy, unresolved V genes explain less than half of these, and the others have no known cause. Recorded for this sample are 50,000 to 65,000 clones; roughly 84% of them occurred a single time. About 15% of the sample belongs to the ten largest clones. The sample consisted of peripheral blood. These receptors all come from a man between 60 and 75 years old with COVID-19, enrolled during active disease.

CDR3 amino acids: CATSGPSGGIYNEQFF. The CDR3, as DNA: TGTGCCACCAGTGGGCCTAGCGGGGGGATATACAATGAGCAGTTCTTC. The chain employs TRBV24-1 and TRBJ2-1, with 11 bases aligning to TRBD2. Germline-derived CDR1 and CDR2 are KGHDR and SFDVKD. The CDR3 consists of 16 residues. The V and J ends lost 5 bases and 4 bases, in that order; junction bases with no gene match: 6.

The chain carries TRBV5-5 and TRBJ2-7, with 7 bases aligning to TRBD1. The CDR3 totals 16 residues. V trimming: 5 bases; J trimming: 2 bases; junction bases outside the gene matches: 13. The germline V gene encodes CDR1 SGHKS and CDR2 YYEKEE (reference sequence). The CDR3 region has the DNA TGTGCCAGCAGACCCGTCCCGGGACAGTCGACCTACGAGCAGTACTTC. Translation: CASRPVPGQSTYEQYF.

This rearrangement joins TRBV7-7 to TRBJ2-7, with 9 bases that match TRBD1. The V and J ends lost 5 bases and 6 bases, in that order; junction bases with no gene match: 5. CDR1 is SSHAT and CDR2 is FNYEAQ in the germline V gene (reference sequence). CDR3 length: 13 residues. The CDR3 region is CASSAGQGGEQYF. CDR3 bases: TGTGCCAGCAGCGCGGGACAGGGAGGCGAGCAGTACTTC.

This sequence joins TRBV3-1 (or the pseudogene TRBV3-2) and TRBJ2-3, with TRBD2 matching over 9 bases. The V gene end was trimmed by 3 bases and the J gene end by 0 bases; junction bases not matched to a gene: 4. Germline-derived CDR1 and CDR2 are LGHDT and YNNKEL (reference sequence). The CDR3 covers 16 residues. The CDR3 coding sequence is TGTGCCAGCAGCCACAGACTAGCGGCAAGCACAGATACGCAGTATTTT. Translation: CASSHRLAASTDTQYF.

V gene TRBV4-1 combines with J gene TRBJ2-7, with D unclear. The CDR3 loop spans 13 amino acids. The V gene lost 0 bases and the J gene lost 6 bases, with 9 bases spanning the gap. Germline lookup yields CDR1 MGHRA and CDR2 YSYEKL. This CDR3 reads CASSQEARLEQYF. The CDR3 DNA is TGCGCCAGCAGCCAAGAGGCCCGTCTCGAGCAGTACTTC.

This chain connects TRBV7-9 to TRBJ1-4; the match to TRBD1 covers 9 bases. The germline V gene encodes CDR1 SEHNR and CDR2 FQNEAQ (reference sequence). The CDR3 sequence is 14 residues long. With 5 bases clipped from V and 8 bases from J, the junction kept 6 bases outside the gene matches. The CDR3 here is CASSVGQGTEKLFF. CDR3 DNA sequence: TGTGCCAGCAGCGTGGGACAGGGAACGGAAAAACTGTTTTTT.

The chain joins TRBV9 to TRBJ2-2; tentative D call: TRBD1 (6 bases). Deletions cut 3 bases from V and 3 bases from J, with 15 bases between. From germline, CDR1 is SGDLS and CDR2 YYNGEE. This CDR3 is built from 16 residues. This CDR3 reads CASSANPGHYTGELFF. For the CDR3, the DNA is TGTGCCAGCAGCGCCAATCCGGGACATTACACCGGGGAGCTGTTTTTT.

J is TRBJ1-5 and V is TRBV6-6; 7 nucleotides align to TRBD1. The CDR3 extends over 14 amino acids. V lost 5 bases, J lost 5 bases, and 6 bases stayed unmatched. Germline V gene lookup returns CDR1 MNHNY and CDR2 SVGAGI (reference sequence). CDR3 bases: TGTGCCAGCAGTCACGTACAGGGGCATCAGCCCCAGCATTTT. Amino acids: CASSHVQGHQPQHF.

The rearrangement links TRBV5-1 to TRBJ2-5; maybe TRBD2 (5 bases). The CDR3 is made up of 14 amino acids. Germline assignment: CDR1 SGHRS and CDR2 YFSETQ. The V gene lost 0 bases and the J gene lost 4 bases, with 10 bases spanning the gap. This CDR3 is CASSLVRSGETQYF. The CDR3 bases are TGCGCCAGCAGCTTGGTGCGCAGCGGAGAGACCCAGTACTTC.

The chain couples TRBV20-1 to TRBJ1-2, with TRBD1 as a possible D gene (5 bases). Trimming shortened V by 3 bases and J by 4 bases, and 9 bases separated the two germline ends. The CDR3 sequence is 12 residues long. Germline CDR1 and CDR2: DFQATT and SNEGSKA (reference sequence). The CDR3 sequence: CSASRGSYGYTF. In nucleotides, the CDR3 is TGCAGTGCTAGTAGGGGCAGCTATGGCTACACCTTC.

The gene calls are TRBV6-5 and TRBJ1-1; 7 nucleotides agree with TRBD1. The length of the CDR3 is 12 residues. V lost 8 bases, J lost 4 bases, and 4 bases stayed unmatched. The germline CDR1 and CDR2 sequences are MNHEY and SVGAGI. CDR3 coding DNA: TGTGCCAGCCAGACAGGGAGCACTGAAGCTTTCTTT. Translation gives CASQTGSTEAFF.

The V call is TRBV11-2, the J call TRBJ1-5; TRBD1 might be the D (6 bases). Trimming cost V 6 bases and J 5 bases, with 11 bases left between them. The CDR3 runs to 13 residues. Looked up from germline, CDR1 is SGHAT and CDR2 is FQNNGV. CDR3 DNA: TGTGCCAGCAGTGGACAGAGTGATCAGCCCCAGCATTTT. This encodes CASSGQSDQPQHF.

The rearrangement joins TRBV2 to TRBJ2-1; D gene uncertain. Germline V CDR1 and CDR2: SNHLY, FYNNEI. The CDR3 runs to 14 residues. V shed 8 bases and J shed 0 bases, with 11 bases lying between them. In DNA form, the CDR3 reads TGTGCCAGCTCTCGACACACCTCCTACAATGAGCAGTTCTTC. This gives the protein CASSRHTSYNEQFF.

J is TRBJ1-1 and V is TRBV28; D is ambiguous. The V and J ends lost 3 bases and 7 bases respectively, with 9 bases between them. The CDR3 has 12 amino acids. In germline, CDR1 is MDHEN, CDR2 SYDVKM. The CDR3 region has the DNA TGTGCCAGCAGTTTGGGAGGGATTGAAGCTTTCTTT. It specifies CASSLGGIEAFF.

There are a few counts of this clone. This sequence joins TRBV7-3 and TRBJ2-2; D gene uncertain. CDR1 and CDR2 from the germline V gene are SGHTA and FQGTGA. The V end lost 1 base, the J end lost 7 bases, and 7 bases lay between the germline ends. The CDR3 runs 13 residues. CDR3 coding DNA: TGTGCCAGCAGCTTAAATCGGGTCGGGGAGCTGTTTTTT. It yields the protein CASSLNRVGELFF.

The CDR3 protein is CASSRWGGESEAFF. In DNA, the CDR3 is TGTGCCAGCAGCCGCTGGGGGGGGGAGTCTGAAGCTTTCTTT. The rearrangement links TRBV3-1 (or the pseudogene TRBV3-2) to TRBJ1-1; tentatively, D is TRBD1 (5 bases). This CDR3 has 14 amino acids. V was cut by 4 bases and J by 6 bases, with 15 bases left in between. Germline CDR1 reads LGHDT; CDR2 reads YNNKEL (reference sequence).

The J gene is TRBJ2-5, the V gene TRBV7-9, with TRBD2 matching over 11 bases. V trimming: 6 bases; J trimming: 5 bases; junction bases outside the gene matches: 11. Germline assignment: CDR1 SEHNR and CDR2 FQNEAQ (reference sequence). The length of the CDR3 is 16 residues. The CDR3 nucleotides read TGTGCCAGCAGTAATAGCGGGAGGGTCACTCGGGAGACCCAGTACTTC. Amino acid sequence: CASSNSGRVTRETQYF.